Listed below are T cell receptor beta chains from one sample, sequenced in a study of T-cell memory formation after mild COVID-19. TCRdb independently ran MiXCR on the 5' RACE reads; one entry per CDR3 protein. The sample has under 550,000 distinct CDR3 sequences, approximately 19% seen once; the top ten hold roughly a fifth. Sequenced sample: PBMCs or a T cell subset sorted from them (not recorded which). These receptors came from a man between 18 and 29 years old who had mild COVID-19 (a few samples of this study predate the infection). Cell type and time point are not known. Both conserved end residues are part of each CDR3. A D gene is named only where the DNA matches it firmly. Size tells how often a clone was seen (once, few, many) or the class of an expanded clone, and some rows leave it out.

CDR3 DNA: TGTGCCAGCAGCTCGCTTCCGGGACTAGCGGGGGGCTACAATGAGCAGTTCTTC
CDR3 protein: CASSSLPGLAGGYNEQFF
clone size: .
J gene: TRBJ2-1
V gene: TRBV7-2
D gene: TRBD2

CDR3 DNA: TGTGCCAGCAGTTCCTCCGGAGCGCGGGATACGCAGTATTTT
CDR3 protein: CASSSSGARDTQYF
clone size: few
J gene: TRBJ2-3
V gene: TRBV6-1
D gene: .

CDR3 DNA: TGTGCCAGCAGCTTGACCCCGGGCGAGCAGTACTTC
CDR3 protein: CASSLTPGEQYF
clone size: .
J gene: TRBJ2-7
V gene: TRBV7-9
D gene: .

CDR3 DNA: TGCGCCAGCAGCCAAGGGCTACACGTGACAGTTCGAGAGACCCAGTACTTC
CDR3 protein: CASSQGLHVTVRETQYF
clone size: many
J gene: TRBJ2-5
V gene: TRBV4-1
D gene: .

CDR3 DNA: TGTGCCAGCAGCCATCCTGGCGAGAACACTGAAGCTTTCTTT
CDR3 protein: CASSHPGENTEAFF
clone size: .
J gene: TRBJ1-1
V gene: TRBV7-6
D gene: .

CDR3 DNA: TGTGCCAGCAGCTTAGTCGGGTTAGCGAACACTGAAGCTTTCTTT
CDR3 protein: CASSLVGLANTEAFF
clone size: few
J gene: TRBJ1-1
V gene: TRBV7-2
D gene: .

CDR3 DNA: TGTGCCAGCAGTGAAACCCTTTCGCACGCTTTCTTT
CDR3 protein: CASSETLSHAFF
clone size: few
J gene: TRBJ1-1
V gene: TRBV2
D gene: .

CDR3 DNA: TGTGCCAGCAACCGGGACAGGGGGCGAGGCTACACCTTC
CDR3 protein: CASNRDRGRGYTF
clone size: .
J gene: TRBJ1-2
V gene: TRBV12-3/TRBV12-4
D gene: TRBD1

CDR3 DNA: TGTGCCAGCACCCACCAGTGGGGGCAGAAAAATGGCTACACCTTC
CDR3 protein: CASTHQWGQKNGYTF
clone size: .
J gene: TRBJ1-2
V gene: TRBV6-5
D gene: .

CDR3 DNA: TGCGCCAGCAGCTACGGACAGGGAATCGGCACAGATACGCAGTATTTT
CDR3 protein: CASSYGQGIGTDTQYF
clone size: .
J gene: TRBJ2-3
V gene: TRBV5-1
D gene: TRBD1

CDR3 DNA: TGTGCCAGCAGTTCCCGGGACAGGGTCTACGAGCAGTACTTC
CDR3 protein: CASSSRDRVYEQYF
clone size: few
J gene: TRBJ2-7
V gene: TRBV6-6
D gene: TRBD1

CDR3 DNA: TGTGCCAGCAGCCCCGCGGGGGGGCTGAATACGCAGTATTTT
CDR3 protein: CASSPAGGLNTQYF
clone size: few
J gene: TRBJ2-3
V gene: TRBV5-4
D gene: TRBD2

CDR3 DNA: TGTGCCAGCAGTTACCCAGCGGTACGGGCGGAAAAACTGTTTTTT
CDR3 protein: CASSYPAVRAEKLFF
clone size: .
J gene: TRBJ1-4
V gene: TRBV6-2/TRBV6-3
D gene: .

CDR3 DNA: TGTGCCAGCAACACGGGCAACAATGAGCAGTTCTTC
CDR3 protein: CASNTGNNEQFF
clone size: .
J gene: TRBJ2-1
V gene: TRBV6-2/TRBV6-3
D gene: .

CDR3 DNA: TGTGCCAGCAGCTCGACAAGATTACAAGAGACCCAGTACTTC
CDR3 protein: CASSSTRLQETQYF
clone size: .
J gene: TRBJ2-5
V gene: TRBV7-2
D gene: .

CDR3 DNA: TGTGCCAGCAGCCACCCGAGAGGGCCCGATAACTCCTACAATGAGCAGTTCTTC
CDR3 protein: CASSHPRGPDNSYNEQFF
clone size: few
J gene: TRBJ2-1
V gene: TRBV7-6
D gene: .

CDR3 DNA: TGTGCCAGCAGTGCCACCCCTGGGCCGCCCGAGACGCAGTATTTT
CDR3 protein: CASSATPGPPETQYF
clone size: few
J gene: TRBJ2-3
V gene: TRBV6-4
D gene: .

CDR3 DNA: TGTGCCAGCAGCTTAAGGAGCTCTGGGGCCAACGTCCTGACTTTC
CDR3 protein: CASSLRSSGANVLTF
clone size: few
J gene: TRBJ2-6
V gene: TRBV7-2
D gene: .

CDR3 DNA: TGTGCCAGCAGCCCGGGACTAGCGGGGTTGGAGACCCAGTACTTC
CDR3 protein: CASSPGLAGLETQYF
clone size: many
J gene: TRBJ2-5
V gene: TRBV7-9
D gene: TRBD2

CDR3 DNA: TGTGCCAGCAGCTTGGAGACAGTTCCGGCTTTCTTT
CDR3 protein: CASSLETVPAFF
clone size: .
J gene: TRBJ1-1
V gene: TRBV5-5
D gene: .

CDR3 DNA: TGCGCCAGCAGCTTGCAGGTCGGGGGACAAGAGACCCAGTACTTC
CDR3 protein: CASSLQVGGQETQYF
clone size: once
J gene: TRBJ2-5
V gene: TRBV5-1
D gene: .

CDR3 DNA: TGCAGTGCTAGCCTTCACAGGGGCGTAGTGAGCTACACCTTC
CDR3 protein: CSASLHRGVVSYTF
clone size: .
J gene: TRBJ1-2
V gene: TRBV20-1
D gene: TRBD1

CDR3 DNA: TGTGCCAGCAGGCCTGGACTAGAGGTCTACAATGAGCAGTTCTTC
CDR3 protein: CASRPGLEVYNEQFF
clone size: few
J gene: TRBJ2-1
V gene: TRBV5-4
D gene: TRBD2

CDR3 DNA: TGTGCCAGCTCACCACCATCGGGGATAAGCACAGATACGCAGTATTTT
CDR3 protein: CASSPPSGISTDTQYF
clone size: few
J gene: TRBJ2-3
V gene: TRBV18
D gene: .

CDR3 DNA: TGTGCCAGTAGATGGGGGTCCAACACCGGGGAGCTGTTTTTT
CDR3 protein: CASRWGSNTGELFF
clone size: .
J gene: TRBJ2-2
V gene: TRBV19
D gene: .

CDR3 DNA: TGTGCCAGCAGTGTTCTAGCGGAGATAAACACCGGGGAGCTGTTTTTT
CDR3 protein: CASSVLAEINTGELFF
clone size: .
J gene: TRBJ2-2
V gene: TRBV2
D gene: TRBD2

CDR3 DNA: TGTGCCAGCAGTCGGGACAGGGGAAGCACAGATACGCAGTATTTT
CDR3 protein: CASSRDRGSTDTQYF
clone size: few
J gene: TRBJ2-3
V gene: TRBV6-4
D gene: TRBD1

CDR3 DNA: TGCAGCGGGGGCAGCTTTGATACGCAGTATTTT
CDR3 protein: CSGGSFDTQYF
clone size: .
J gene: TRBJ2-3
V gene: TRBV29-1
D gene: .

CDR3 DNA: TGTGCCAGCAGCCACTCACCGGGGGAGACCCAGTACTTC
CDR3 protein: CASSHSPGETQYF
clone size: few
J gene: TRBJ2-5
V gene: TRBV12-3/TRBV12-4
D gene: .

CDR3 DNA: TGTGCCAGCAGTTCGAATAGCGGGGCCCGGGATACGCAGTATTTT
CDR3 protein: CASSSNSGARDTQYF
clone size: many
J gene: TRBJ2-3
V gene: TRBV12-3/TRBV12-4
D gene: TRBD2

CDR3 DNA: TGTGCCACCCGGGCTAGCGGCCAAGAGACCCAGTACTTC
CDR3 protein: CATRASGQETQYF
clone size: many
J gene: TRBJ2-5
V gene: TRBV24-1
D gene: TRBD2

CDR3 DNA: TGTGCCAGCAGCGACCGGGGACAGTCCTACAATGAGCAGTTCTTC
CDR3 protein: CASSDRGQSYNEQFF
clone size: .
J gene: TRBJ2-1
V gene: TRBV7-8
D gene: TRBD1

CDR3 DNA: TGCAGCGCATGGGGACAGGGTCACTATGGCTACACCTTC
CDR3 protein: CSAWGQGHYGYTF
clone size: .
J gene: TRBJ1-2
V gene: TRBV29-1
D gene: TRBD1

CDR3 DNA: TGTGCCAGCAGCTCGACAGGGAAGGCGCAGTACTTC
CDR3 protein: CASSSTGKAQYF
clone size: .
J gene: TRBJ2-7
V gene: TRBV11-2
D gene: TRBD1

CDR3 DNA: TGTGCCAGCAGCCCCCTGGGGAGTCGGGCCCAGCATTTT
CDR3 protein: CASSPLGSRAQHF
clone size: .
J gene: TRBJ1-5
V gene: TRBV7-9
D gene: .

CDR3 DNA: TGTGCCAGCAGTAAAGGACAGGGTCTAAACACTGAAGCTTTCTTT
CDR3 protein: CASSKGQGLNTEAFF
clone size: few
J gene: TRBJ1-1
V gene: TRBV6-5
D gene: TRBD1

CDR3 DNA: TGTGCTGTCGCGGGGGCCACGAACACCGGGGAGCTGTTTTTT
CDR3 protein: CAVAGATNTGELFF
clone size: few
J gene: TRBJ2-2
V gene: TRBV28
D gene: .

CDR3 DNA: TGTGCCAGCTCACCATCGGTACCAGATACGCAGTATTTT
CDR3 protein: CASSPSVPDTQYF
clone size: few
J gene: TRBJ2-3
V gene: TRBV18
D gene: .

CDR3 DNA: TGTGCCAGCTCACCACGGTGGGTTGGGGCCAACGTCCTGACTTTC
CDR3 protein: CASSPRWVGANVLTF
clone size: few
J gene: TRBJ2-6
V gene: TRBV18
D gene: .

CDR3 DNA: TGCGCCAGCAGCTTGGTATGGCTAGCGGGGGGTGATGAGCAGTTCTTC
CDR3 protein: CASSLVWLAGGDEQFF
clone size: .
J gene: TRBJ2-1
V gene: TRBV5-1
D gene: TRBD2

CDR3 DNA: TGTGCCACCCGCGACTTTGGGGAAGCTTTCTTT
CDR3 protein: CATRDFGEAFF
clone size: .
J gene: TRBJ1-1
V gene: TRBV12-3/TRBV12-4
D gene: .

CDR3 DNA: TGTGCCAGCAGCCGTATCGTTCCCCCCTACGAGCAGTACTTC
CDR3 protein: CASSRIVPPYEQYF
clone size: few
J gene: TRBJ2-7
V gene: TRBV3-1
D gene: .

CDR3 DNA: TGTGCCAGCAGTTTGGGGGACAACTCCTACGAGCAGTACTTC
CDR3 protein: CASSLGDNSYEQYF
clone size: many
J gene: TRBJ2-7
V gene: TRBV27
D gene: .

CDR3 DNA: TGTGCCAGCAGCTCCCGGGACAGGCGATATACCGGGACTGAAGCTTTCTTT
CDR3 protein: CASSSRDRRYTGTEAFF
clone size: .
J gene: TRBJ1-1
V gene: TRBV7-9
D gene: TRBD1

CDR3 DNA: TGCGCCAGCAGCTTGAGTCAGGGGGGGATGGACATTCAGTACTTC
CDR3 protein: CASSLSQGGMDIQYF
clone size: .
J gene: TRBJ2-4
V gene: TRBV5-1
D gene: .

CDR3 DNA: TGTGCCAGCAGCTTCAACACCGTCGCGGGCTACACCTTC
CDR3 protein: CASSFNTVAGYTF
clone size: few
J gene: TRBJ1-2
V gene: TRBV7-2
D gene: .

CDR3 DNA: TGCGCCAGCAGCCTAGACCTTAGCGGAATCTACTCTGGGGCCAACGTCCTGACTTTC
CDR3 protein: CASSLDLSGIYSGANVLTF
clone size: few
J gene: TRBJ2-6
V gene: TRBV4-1
D gene: .

CDR3 DNA: TGTGCCACCAAGGCGGCCCGAGCATATGAAAAACTGTTTTTT
CDR3 protein: CATKAARAYEKLFF
clone size: .
J gene: TRBJ1-4
V gene: TRBV15
D gene: .

CDR3 DNA: TGTGCCTCCGGGACAGGGGCACCAGATACGCAGTATTTT
CDR3 protein: CASGTGAPDTQYF
clone size: .
J gene: TRBJ2-3
V gene: TRBV6-2/TRBV6-3
D gene: TRBD1